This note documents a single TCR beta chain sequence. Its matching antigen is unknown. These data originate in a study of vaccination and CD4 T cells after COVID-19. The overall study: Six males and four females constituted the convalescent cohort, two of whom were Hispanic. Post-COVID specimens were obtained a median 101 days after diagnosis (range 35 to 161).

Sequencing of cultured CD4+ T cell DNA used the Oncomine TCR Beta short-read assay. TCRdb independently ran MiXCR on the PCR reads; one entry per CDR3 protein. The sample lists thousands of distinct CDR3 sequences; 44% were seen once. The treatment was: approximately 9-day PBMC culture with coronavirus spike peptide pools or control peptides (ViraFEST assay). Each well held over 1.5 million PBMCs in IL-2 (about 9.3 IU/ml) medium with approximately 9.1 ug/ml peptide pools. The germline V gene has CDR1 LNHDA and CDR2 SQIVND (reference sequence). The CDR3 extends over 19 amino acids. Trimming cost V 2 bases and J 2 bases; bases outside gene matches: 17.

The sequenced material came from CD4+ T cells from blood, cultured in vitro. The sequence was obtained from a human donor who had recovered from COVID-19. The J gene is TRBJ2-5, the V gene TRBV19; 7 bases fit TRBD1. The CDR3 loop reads CASSITLDRAKFVQETQYF. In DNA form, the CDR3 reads TGTGCCAGTAGTATAACCCTCGACAGGGCGAAATTTGTTCAAGAGACCCAGTACTTC.